The 9 T cell receptor beta chains reported below all come from one sample, sequenced in a study of beta chain features in type 1 diabetes. As every portion of the isolated RNA was reverse transcribed, the sequencing read expressed TCRB transcripts. The protocol was immunoSEQ multiplex PCR, while the TCRdb copy is restricted to in-frame clones and leaves out a portion. The sample includes 900,000 or so clones, roughly 16% of them seen just once. Sequenced input: naive CD4+ T cells from blood. The receptors were gathered from a woman under 30 in good health.

This clone was seen just once. The V and J genes are TRBV4-2 and TRBJ2-1; 10 bases are shared with TRBD2. The CDR3 consists of 19 residues. Germline loops: CDR1 LGHNA, CDR2 YNFKEQ. With 1 base clipped from V and 8 bases from J, the junction kept 17 bases outside the gene matches. The CDR3 here is CASSQASIPGSGRRYEQFF. The CDR3 coding sequence is TGTGCCAGCAGCCAAGCCTCTATCCCCGGTAGCGGGAGGCGCTATGAGCAGTTCTTC.

The chain carries TRBV5-1 and TRBJ2-1; D might be TRBD1 (6 bases). Germline CDR1 reads SGHRS; CDR2 reads YFSETQ. The V gene lost 0 bases and the J gene lost 7 bases, with 20 bases spanning the gap. This CDR3 region has 17 residues. The CDR3 DNA follows: TGCGCCAGCAGCTTGGTGGGAACAGGGTCGGTAGCGAATGAGCAGTTCTTC. Its protein product is CASSLVGTGSVANEQFF.

This clone has a handful of counts. Distinct nucleotide sequences in the sample also encode this CDR3. The V gene is TRBV20-1, the J gene TRBJ2-5; D possibly uses TRBD1 or TRBD2 (6 bases each). Germline CDR1 DFQATT, CDR2 SNEGSKA (reference sequence). V was trimmed by 6 bases and J by 4 bases, leaving 9 bases between them. This CDR3 spans 11 amino acids. CDR3 nucleotides: TGCAGTGCCAGGGGAGGAGAGACCCAGTACTTC. It yields the protein CSARGGETQYF.

This chain joins TRBV7-2 and TRBJ2-2, with 8 positions matching TRBD2. The CDR3 is made up of 16 amino acids. V dropped 1 base and J dropped 4; count of bases not matched to a gene: 5. The germline CDR1 and CDR2 sequences are SGHTA and FQGNSA. DNA of the CDR3: TGTGCCAGCAGCTTAGTCGGGAGGGCCGGCACCGGGGAGCTGTTTTTT. Translated, it gives CASSLVGRAGTGELFF.

The V call is TRBV25-1, the J call TRBJ2-2, with 8 bases identical to TRBD2. Germline values: CDR1 MGHDK, CDR2 SYGVNS. J lost 6 bases, V lost 4 bases, and 10 bases had no gene match. CDR3 length: 16 residues. CDR3: CASSGWTPGGAGELFF. CDR3 nucleotide sequence: TGTGCCAGCAGTGGATGGACTCCCGGGGGGGCCGGGGAGCTGTTTTTT.

This clone was counted between two and nine times. The V gene is TRBV5-1, the J gene TRBJ2-3, with D perhaps matching TRBD2 (7 bases). CDR1 is SGHRS, CDR2 YFSETQ, per germline. Trimming stripped 2 bases from V and 6 bases from J, with 19 bases between. The CDR3 loop spans 16 amino acids. CDR3 residues: CASSFPGGAGMDTQYF. The CDR3 region has the DNA TGCGCCAGCAGCTTTCCGGGGGGCGCAGGCATGGATACGCAGTATTTT.

This rearrangement joins TRBV5-5 to TRBJ2-7; D uncertain. The CDR3 length is 14 residues. CDR1 SGHKS and CDR2 YYEKEE come from the germline V gene (reference sequence). The V and J ends lost 4 bases and 6 bases respectively, with 17 bases between them. Here the CDR3 reads CASSRFQTPLEQYF. The CDR3 DNA sequence: TGTGCCAGCAGCCGGTTTCAAACCCCCCTCGAGCAGTACTTC.

There are a few counts of this clone. CDR3 in amino acids: CASSSEGAQPQHF. DNA for the CDR3: TGTGCCAGCAGCTCGGAGGGGGCTCAGCCCCAGCATTTT. The rearrangement uses TRBV7-9 and TRBJ1-5; 7 bases are a match to TRBD1. The CDR3 covers 13 residues. CDR1 and CDR2 from the germline V gene are SEHNR and FQNEAQ (reference sequence). V lost 4 bases to trimming and J lost 6 bases; unmatched junction nucleotides: 3.

The chain has TRBV2 and TRBJ2-6; possibly TRBD1 or TRBD2 for D (6 bases each). Trimming removed 3 bases at V and 3 bases at J, with 15 bases between. Germline loops: CDR1 SNHLY, CDR2 FYNNEI. This CDR3 contains 17 residues. The CDR3 sequence: CASSDRGRLFGANVLTF. DNA of the CDR3: TGTGCCAGCAGTGACCGGGGGCGACTTTTTGGGGCCAACGTCCTGACTTTC.